The source of this TCR beta chain is a study of shared clonotypes between healthy human individuals. General study findings and limits: Clonotype sharing among the donors was expected to vary with sequencing depth.

CDR1 and CDR2 from the germline V gene are GTSNPN and SVGIG (reference sequence). The CDR3 has 12 residues. With respect to this clone: Its cognate antigen is unknown.

Caucasian adults living in Nashville, Tennessee, provided all samples. Unsorted material relied on some 85 million PBMCs as the source of genomic DNA. TCRdb's copy holds only in-frame clones and misses some; the assay was immunoSEQ multiplex PCR. This sample carries hundreds of thousands of clones, 70% to 80% of them seen once, and the ten largest clones take approximately 12%. What was sequenced was PBMCs. This sequence originates from a woman aged 40-49 years in good health. Some clones in this sample may be carry-over from other donors' samples. The chain uses TRBV30 and TRBJ2-5, with D perhaps TRBD1 or TRBD2 (5 bases each). The better agreement between TRBJ2-7 and the DNA end casts doubt on the J call. The CDR3 coding sequence is TGTGCCTGGAGTGGAGGGGTCTACGAGCAGTACTTC. Protein: CAWSGGVYEQYF.